Presented here are 15 T cell receptor beta chains from one specimen sequenced in a study of PD-L1 blockade in urothelial cancer. Only in-frame clones appear in the TCRdb table, and some are missing; sequencing was by immunoSEQ multiplex PCR. This repertoire shows some 47,000 clones, roughly 78% found once; its top ten account for less than 3.5%. The material was PBMCs, obtained around atezolizumab (anti-PD-L1) treatment. The receptors stem from a man in his 70s with urothelial cancer.

The gene calls are TRBV19 and TRBJ1-1; the match to TRBD1 covers 8 bases. The junction had 4 bases not matched to a gene; V was cut back by 10 bases and J by 0 bases. Looked up from germline, CDR1 is LNHDA and CDR2 is SQIVND (reference sequence). The CDR3 runs to 13 residues. CDR3 bases: TGTGCCACTGGGGACAGGCTGAACACTGAAGCTTTCTTT. Residues: CATGDRLNTEAFF.

The CDR3 DNA is TGTGCCAGCAGCCCTAAGGGACAGGGAGTATCGGATACGCAGTATTTT. Its translation: CASSPKGQGVSDTQYF. The chain uses TRBV11-3 and TRBJ2-3, with TRBD1 identical over 9 bases. The germline V gene encodes CDR1 SGHNT and CDR2 YENEEA. With 5 bases clipped from V and 6 bases from J, the junction kept 12 bases outside the gene matches. The CDR3 extends over 16 amino acids.

The genes are TRBV6-5 and TRBJ1-6; 7 nucleotides match TRBD1. The ends lost 6 bases at V and 3 bases at J; junction bases unmatched: 5. The CDR3 length is 15 residues. Germline CDR1 and CDR2: MNHEY and SVGAGI. CDR3: CASSVDRRYNSPLHF. CDR3 DNA: TGTGCCAGCAGCGTGGACAGGCGCTATAATTCACCCCTCCACTTT.

The chain couples TRBV6-6 to TRBJ1-1; D unclear. V lost 0 bases, J lost 1 base, and 6 bases lay in between. CDR1 and CDR2 from the germline V gene are MNHNY and SVGAGI (reference sequence). This CDR3 has 14 residues. The CDR3 sequence: CASSYSPGNTEAFF. CDR3 DNA sequence: TGTGCCAGCAGTTACTCTCCGGGGAACACTGAAGCTTTCTTT.

The rearrangement links TRBV6-1 to TRBJ2-1; perhaps TRBD2 as D (5 bases). Trimming took 1 base from V and 0 from J, leaving 13 bases between them. Germline V gene sequence: CDR1 MNHNS, CDR2 SASEGT. The CDR3 is made up of 17 amino acids. The CDR3 sequence is CASSEGGRRSSYNEQFF. CDR3 DNA sequence: TGTGCCAGCAGTGAAGGAGGGCGGAGGAGCTCCTACAATGAGCAGTTCTTC.

This clone showed up just a few times. The chain has TRBV19 and TRBJ1-1; D is unresolved. The V and J ends lost 0 bases and 5 bases respectively, with 7 bases between them. The V gene's germline CDR1 is LNHDA and CDR2 SQIVND (reference sequence). There are 13 residues in the CDR3. The CDR3 sequence: CASSIDRGTEAFF. The CDR3, as DNA: TGTGCCAGTAGTATAGATCGAGGGACTGAAGCTTTCTTT.

The V and J genes are TRBV5-5 and TRBJ1-6; D unclear. This CDR3 contains 20 residues. Deletions cut 4 bases from V and 0 bases from J, with 23 bases between. CDR1 SGHKS and CDR2 YYEKEE come from the germline V gene (reference sequence). CDR3 in amino acids: CASSLRDIGPRSSYNSPLHF. The CDR3 DNA reads as TGTGCCAGCAGCCTACGGGATATAGGACCGAGGAGCTCCTATAATTCACCCCTCCACTTT.

CDR3: CAISEFIGTDLYGYTF. The CDR3 nucleotides read TGTGCCATCAGTGAGTTTATCGGGACAGACCTCTATGGCTACACCTTC. This chain links TRBV10-3 with TRBJ1-2, with TRBD1 identical over 7 bases. Germline CDR1 reads ENHRY; CDR2 reads SYGVKD. The CDR3 extends over 16 amino acids. The V and J ends lost 1 base and 4 bases, in that order; junction bases with no gene match: 9.

This chain uses TRBV6-1 with TRBJ2-3; 11 positions agree with TRBD2. The germline V gene encodes CDR1 MNHNS and CDR2 SASEGT. The CDR3 extends over 15 amino acids. Germline trimming cut 8 bases from V and 8 bases from J; bases unmatched to any gene: 12. The DNA for the CDR3 is TGTGCCAGCCATACCTCCGGGACTAGCGGCAGTACGCAGTATTTT. It yields the protein CASHTSGTSGSTQYF.

This clone is termed medium-sized. This sequence joins TRBV6-5 and TRBJ2-7, with D possibly being TRBD2 (5 bases). Trimming pared 0 bases from V and 4 bases from J, leaving 13 bases between. The CDR3 spans 15 residues. The germline V gene encodes CDR1 MNHEY and CDR2 SVGAGI. The CDR3 sequence is CASSYSRVAGYEQYF. In DNA, the CDR3 is TGTGCCAGCAGTTACTCGAGGGTTGCTGGATACGAGCAGTACTTC.

The chain combines TRBV4-1 with TRBJ1-2; D is unresolved. CDR3 length: 14 amino acids. Looked up from germline, CDR1 is MGHRA and CDR2 is YSYEKL. V lost 0 bases and J lost 2, with 7 bases in between. CDR3 loop: CASSQDHTNYGYTF. The DNA of the CDR3 is TGCGCCAGCAGCCAAGATCACACGAACTATGGCTACACCTTC.

This clone appeared once. The chain recombines TRBV29-1 with TRBJ1-1; no firm D call. V was clipped by 3 bases and J by 0 bases, with 11 bases between them. The length of the CDR3 is 14 residues. Germline CDR1 SQVTM, CDR2 ANQGSEA. CDR3 region: CSVEVTGLNTEAFF. The CDR3 DNA reads TGCAGCGTTGAGGTTACCGGGTTGAACACTGAAGCTTTCTTT. The full variable domain, in which reference TRBV29-1 and TRBJ1-1 provide the parts outside the CDR3, is SAVISQKPSRDICQRGTSLTIQCQVDSQVTMMFWYRQQPGQSLTLIATANQGSEATYESGFVIDKFPISRPNLTFSTLTVSNMSPEDSSIYLCSVEVTGLNTEAFFGQGTRLTVV.

The gene calls are TRBV7-9 and TRBJ1-2; maybe TRBD1 (6 bases). CDR3 length: 16 residues. Germline lookup yields CDR1 SEHNR and CDR2 FQNEAQ (reference sequence). Trimming left V 5 bases short and J 3 bases short, with 19 bases between. CDR3 coding DNA: TGTGCCAGCAGCGCATGGACAGACCCTCAGGACTATGGCTACACCTTC. Amino acids: CASSAWTDPQDYGYTF.

The chain's CDR3 is CASSEYGATEAFF. The CDR3, as DNA: TGTGCCAGCAGTGAATATGGGGCGACTGAAGCTTTCTTT. This rearrangement joins TRBV2 to TRBJ1-1; D possibly corresponds to TRBD1 (5 bases). This CDR3 has 13 amino acids. V gave up 2 bases and J gave up 5 bases, with 9 bases separating them. The germline V gene has CDR1 SNHLY and CDR2 FYNNEI.

This clone appeared once. The V and J genes are TRBV14 and TRBJ2-1, with 11 bases aligning to TRBD2. Looked up from germline, CDR1 is SGHDN and CDR2 is FVKESK. The CDR3 runs to 18 residues. Losses at the gene ends were 4 bases for V and 0 bases for J; bases not matched to a gene: 8. The CDR3 sequence is CASSLRGLAGYSYNEQFF. For the CDR3, the DNA is TGTGCCAGCAGCCTCCGCGGACTAGCGGGTTACTCCTACAATGAGCAGTTCTTC.